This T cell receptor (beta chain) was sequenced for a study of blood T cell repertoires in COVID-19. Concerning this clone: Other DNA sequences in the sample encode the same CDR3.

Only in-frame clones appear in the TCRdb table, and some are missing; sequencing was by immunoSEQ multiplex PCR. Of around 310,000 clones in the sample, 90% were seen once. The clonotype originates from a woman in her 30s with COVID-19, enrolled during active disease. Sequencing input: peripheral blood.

This CDR3 reads CASSPGRGYEQYF. The CDR3 DNA reads TGTGCCAGCTCACCAGGCCGGGGATACGAGCAGTACTTC. The chain links TRBV18 to TRBJ2-7; perhaps TRBD2 as D (5 bases). The V gene lost 2 bases and the J gene lost 4 bases, with 9 bases spanning the gap. Looked up from germline, CDR1 is KGHSH and CDR2 is LQKENI. This CDR3 has 13 amino acids. Using reference TRBV18 and TRBJ2-7 for the parts outside the CDR3, the full variable domain is NAGVMQNPRHLVRRRGQEARLRCSPMKGHSHVYWYRQLPEEGLKFMVYLQKENIIDESGMPKERFSAEFPKEGPSILRIQQVVRGDSAAYFCASSPGRGYEQYFGPGTRLTVT.